The present T cell receptor (beta chain) was sequenced within a study of shared clonotypes between healthy human individuals (TCRdb year 2020). About the investigation overall: A few men and two women, aged 18 to 49 years, made up the cohort. Leukapheresis yielded between about 0.85 and 10 billion PBMCs per donor. For each donor, three plates each were used for CD4 naive and CD4 memory, two plates were used for CD8 naive, and one plate was used for CD8 memory. To increase sequencing depth and limit assay-specific biases, different laboratories used diverse techniques to prepare libraries and sequence TCR repertoires. Blood TCR repertoires of a handful of healthy adults were deeply sequenced to estimate repertoire size and the extent of clonotype sharing between individuals.

Beyond this particular receptor, the publication reports: Pairwise subsampling indicated that sequencing depth was expected to affect the degree of clonotype sharing among donors. Incomplete sequencing was indicated by rarefaction of sorted-subset datasets, despite the large sequencing depth. Around 5% of naive CD4, 3.5% of naive CD8, 2.3% of memory CD4, and around 0.4% of memory CD8 clonotypes were shared across several donors. Clonotypes shared by all four sorted-subset donors showed higher generation probabilities than non-shared clonotypes. Sampling was restricted to blood, and TCR repertoires in tissues likely differ from the TCR repertoires found in blood. Estimated clonotype richness was generally larger for naive than for memory subsets. Because the study included a small number of donors, the genetic and exposure-history diversity represented was limited.

The donors were healthy, HIV-negative adults with no recently reported acute infections or vaccinations. Every donor was a Caucasian adult living in Nashville, Tennessee, USA. Magnetic negative selection was used to enrich CD4+ T cells, after which naive cells were positively selected on CD45RA and the negative fraction became the memory subset. After blood collection by leukapheresis, PBMCs were isolated using Ficoll-Histopaque density gradient centrifugation and then cryopreserved in the vapor phase of liquid nitrogen. Analytical flow cytometry was used to check the purity and quantity of every magnetically sorted T cell population. Each sorted fraction had its genomic DNA isolated and then quantified by UV absorbance on a Nanodrop 2000c. TCR CDR3 regions were amplified from genomic DNA by multiplex PCR using the deep immunoSEQ assay. Extracted genomic DNA from each cell subset was distributed evenly across all wells of several immunoSEQ 96-well plates, and each plate was treated as a replicate. Each replicate PCR for sorted subsets received around 200 ng genomic DNA, equal to tens of thousands of T cell genomes. The purified libraries were quantified using a Qubit 3.0 fluorometer, sized with a Bioanalyzer 2100, and then quantified again using the KAPA Library Quantification kit. Every immunoSEQ 96-well plate was sequenced on a dedicated single-read 150-cycle Illumina NextSeq 550 flow cell. On the study's bioinformatics: Because the immunoSEQ output held only junctional sequences and lacked quality scores, the filtering could not match the filtering applied to full-length reads. To assign V/J genes and CDR3, sequences were annotated using PyIR, a Python wrapper for IgBLAST v1.9, with IMGT germline references. Reads were filtered out if the reads had weak V/J assignments (E-value above 1e-6), no CDR3, stop codons, out-of-frame junctions, or ambiguous translated residues. V3J clonotypes were defined as sequences sharing the same inferred V gene, J gene, and CDR3 amino acid sequence. To compute the percentage overlap between repertoires, the number of shared unique clonotypes was divided by the size of the smaller repertoire. RTK rarefaction, the Chao1 estimator, and Recon v2.1 estimates of unobserved clonotypes were used to assess repertoire richness. OLGA was used to compute generation probabilities for all TCRbeta clonotypes that the gDNA method yielded from four donors. The table was pulled from immuneACCESS by TCRdb, which kept in-frame rearrangements only. Such tables lose some clones; where checked, under half of the loss comes from unresolved V genes, and the rest has no known cause. V and J calls and clone size are given by that table; D and trimming were obtained from the DNA. Recorded for this sample are about 1.5 million clones; around 98% of them occurred a single time. The ten most abundant clones make up 0.45% of the sample.

From cysteine to phenylalanine, the CDR3 is 17 amino acids long. The DNA shown is the 51-base CDR3, in frame from base 1. In regard to this clone: Its specific antigen is unknown. No base quality information exists; no much larger clone differs at one position.

The chain was built from TRBV21-1 and TRBJ2-5; the DNA was not used to check the table's D call, TRBD2. TRBV21-1 is recorded as a pseudogene. The receptor was derived from a young man in good health. The sequenced sample was naive CD4+ T cells sorted from blood. The cell subset or site label, as the study defines it: CD45RA+ positively selected. Read as DNA, the sequence is TGTGCCAGCAGCAAAGCGCTAGCGGGAGGTTCTCAAGAGACCCAGTACTTC. Its coded protein is CASSKALAGGSQETQYF.